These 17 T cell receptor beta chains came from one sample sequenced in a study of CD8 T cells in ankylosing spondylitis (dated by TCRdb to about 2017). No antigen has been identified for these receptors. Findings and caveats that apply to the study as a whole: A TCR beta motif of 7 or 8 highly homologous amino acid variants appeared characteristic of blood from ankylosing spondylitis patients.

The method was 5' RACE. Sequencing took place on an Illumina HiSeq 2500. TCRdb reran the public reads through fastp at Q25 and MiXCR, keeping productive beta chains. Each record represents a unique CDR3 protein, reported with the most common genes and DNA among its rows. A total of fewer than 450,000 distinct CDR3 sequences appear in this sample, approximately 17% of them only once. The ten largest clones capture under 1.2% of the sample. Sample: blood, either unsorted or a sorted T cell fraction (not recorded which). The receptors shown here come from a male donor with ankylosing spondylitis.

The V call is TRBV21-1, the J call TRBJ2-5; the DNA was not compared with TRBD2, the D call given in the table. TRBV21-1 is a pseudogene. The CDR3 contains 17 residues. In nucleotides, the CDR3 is TGTGCCAGCAGTACAGGGACTAGCGGGAGGCCGGGGGAGACCCAGTACTTC. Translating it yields CASSTGTSGRPGETQYF.

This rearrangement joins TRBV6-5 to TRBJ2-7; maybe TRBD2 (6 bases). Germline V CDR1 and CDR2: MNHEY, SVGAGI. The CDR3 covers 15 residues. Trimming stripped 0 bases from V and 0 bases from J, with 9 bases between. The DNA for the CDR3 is TGTGCCAGCAGTTACTCGGAGCGGGTCTCCTACGAGCAGTACTTC. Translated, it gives CASSYSERVSYEQYF.

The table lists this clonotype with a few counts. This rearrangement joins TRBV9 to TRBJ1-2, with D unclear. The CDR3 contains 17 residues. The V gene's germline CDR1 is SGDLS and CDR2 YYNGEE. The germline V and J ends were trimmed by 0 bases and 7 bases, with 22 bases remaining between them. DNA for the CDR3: TGTGCCAGCAGCGTAGGAAAAGGGATGGGTCCTTCTAGTGGCTACACCTTC. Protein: CASSVGKGMGPSSGYTF.

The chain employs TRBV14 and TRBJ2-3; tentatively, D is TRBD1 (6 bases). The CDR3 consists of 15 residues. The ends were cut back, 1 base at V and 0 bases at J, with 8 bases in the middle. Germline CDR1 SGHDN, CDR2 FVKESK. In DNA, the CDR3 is TGTGCCAGCAGCCAAGTACAGGGCAGCACAGATACGCAGTATTTT. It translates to CASSQVQGSTDTQYF. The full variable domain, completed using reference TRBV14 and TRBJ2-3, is EAGVTQFPSHSVIEKGQTVTLRCDPISGHDNLYWYRRVMGKEIKFLLHFVKESKQDESGMPNNRFLAERTGGTYSTLKVQPAELEDSGVYFCASSQVQGSTDTQYFGPGTRLTVL.

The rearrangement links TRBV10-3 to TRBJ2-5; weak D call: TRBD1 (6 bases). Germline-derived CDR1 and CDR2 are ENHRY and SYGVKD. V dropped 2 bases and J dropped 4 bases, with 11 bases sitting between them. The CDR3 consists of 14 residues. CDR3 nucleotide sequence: TGTGCCATCAGTGAGCTACAGGGCTTAGAGACCCAGTACTTC. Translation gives CAISELQGLETQYF.

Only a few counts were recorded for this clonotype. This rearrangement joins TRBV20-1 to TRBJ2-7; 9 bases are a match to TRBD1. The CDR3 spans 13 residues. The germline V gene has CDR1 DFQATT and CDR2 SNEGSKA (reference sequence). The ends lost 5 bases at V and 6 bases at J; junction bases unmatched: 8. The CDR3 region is CSAGGQGKIEQYF. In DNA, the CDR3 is TGCAGTGCTGGGGGACAGGGTAAAATCGAGCAGTACTTC.

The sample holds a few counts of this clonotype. The DNA of the CDR3 is TGTGCCAGCACCACCTTTGGGTCGGGACGGCCTTACAATGAGCAGTTCTTC. This codes for CASTTFGSGRPYNEQFF. The chain links TRBV27 to TRBJ2-1, with D perhaps matching TRBD1 or TRBD2 (5 bases each). Germline V lookup: CDR1 MNHEY, CDR2 SMNVEV (reference sequence). This CDR3 contains 17 residues. Trimming removed 7 bases at V and 4 bases at J, with 23 bases between.

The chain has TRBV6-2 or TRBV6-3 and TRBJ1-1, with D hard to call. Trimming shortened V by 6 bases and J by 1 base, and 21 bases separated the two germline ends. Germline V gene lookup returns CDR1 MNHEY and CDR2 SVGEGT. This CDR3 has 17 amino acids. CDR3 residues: CASSRSIPLLPNTEAFF. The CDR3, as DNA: TGTGCCAGCAGCCGTTCAATTCCCCTCTTGCCGAACACTGAAGCTTTCTTT.

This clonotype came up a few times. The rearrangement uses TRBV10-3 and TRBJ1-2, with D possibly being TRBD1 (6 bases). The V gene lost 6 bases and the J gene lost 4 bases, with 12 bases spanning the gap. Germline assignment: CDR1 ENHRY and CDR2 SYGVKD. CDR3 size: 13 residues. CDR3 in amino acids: CAISPGVAYGYTF. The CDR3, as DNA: TGTGCCATCAGCCCAGGGGTGGCCTATGGCTACACCTTC.

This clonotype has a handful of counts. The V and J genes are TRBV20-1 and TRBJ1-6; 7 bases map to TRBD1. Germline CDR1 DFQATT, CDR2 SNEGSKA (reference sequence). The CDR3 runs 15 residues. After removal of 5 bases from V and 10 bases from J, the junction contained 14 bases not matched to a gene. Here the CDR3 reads CSAEVPGQWLSPLHF. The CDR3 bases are TGCAGTGCTGAGGTCCCGGGACAGTGGCTCTCACCCCTCCACTTT.

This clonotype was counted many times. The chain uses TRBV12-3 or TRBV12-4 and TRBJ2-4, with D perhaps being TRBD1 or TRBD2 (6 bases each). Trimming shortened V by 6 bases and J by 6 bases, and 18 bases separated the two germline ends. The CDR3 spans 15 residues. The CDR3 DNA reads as TGTGCCAGCAGCCGAGGGCGGGACACACTAAACATTCAGTACTTC. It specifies CASSRGRDTLNIQYF.

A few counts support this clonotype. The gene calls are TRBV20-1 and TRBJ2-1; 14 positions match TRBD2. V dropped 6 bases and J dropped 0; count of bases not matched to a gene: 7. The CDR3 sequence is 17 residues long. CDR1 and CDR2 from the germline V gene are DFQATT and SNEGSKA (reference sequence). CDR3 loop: CSATGTSGSVSYNEQFF. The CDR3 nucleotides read TGCAGTGCCACCGGGACTAGCGGGAGTGTCTCCTACAATGAGCAGTTCTTC.

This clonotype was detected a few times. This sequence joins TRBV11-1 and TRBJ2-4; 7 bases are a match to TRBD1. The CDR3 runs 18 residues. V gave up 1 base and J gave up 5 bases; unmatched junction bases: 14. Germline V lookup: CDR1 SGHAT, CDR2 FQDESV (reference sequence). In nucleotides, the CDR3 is TGTGCCAGCAGCTTAGTGGGCAGGGGGATCCATACTCAAAACATTCAGTACTTC. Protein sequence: CASSLVGRGIHTQNIQYF.

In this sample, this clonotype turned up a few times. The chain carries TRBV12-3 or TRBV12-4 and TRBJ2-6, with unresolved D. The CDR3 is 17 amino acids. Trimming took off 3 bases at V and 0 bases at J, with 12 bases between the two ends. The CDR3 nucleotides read TGTGCCAGCAGTTTTTGGCAGGTCCTCTCTGGGGCCAACGTCCTGACTTTC. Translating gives CASSFWQVLSGANVLTF.

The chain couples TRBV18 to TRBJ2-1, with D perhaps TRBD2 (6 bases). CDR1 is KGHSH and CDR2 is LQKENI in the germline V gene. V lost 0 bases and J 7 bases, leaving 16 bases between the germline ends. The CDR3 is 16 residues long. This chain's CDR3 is CASSPPAGGLDNEQFF. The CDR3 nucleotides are TGTGCCAGCTCACCACCGGCAGGAGGGTTGGATAATGAGCAGTTCTTC.

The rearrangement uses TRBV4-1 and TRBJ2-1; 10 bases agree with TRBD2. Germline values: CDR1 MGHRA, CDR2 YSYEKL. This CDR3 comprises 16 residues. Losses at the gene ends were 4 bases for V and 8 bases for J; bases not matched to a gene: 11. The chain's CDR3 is CASSRLESGGAYEQFF. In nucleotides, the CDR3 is TGCGCCAGCAGCCGACTGGAGAGCGGGGGGGCGTATGAGCAGTTCTTC.

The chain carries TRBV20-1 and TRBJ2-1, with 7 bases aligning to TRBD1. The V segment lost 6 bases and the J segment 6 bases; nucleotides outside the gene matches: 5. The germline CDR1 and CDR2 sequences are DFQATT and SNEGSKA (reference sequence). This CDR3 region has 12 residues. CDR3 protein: CSAPGQINEQFF. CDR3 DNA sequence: TGCAGTGCCCCGGGACAGATCAATGAGCAGTTCTTC.